The sample holds many counts of the clone carrying this T cell receptor (beta chain). This entry is derived from a study of T cells of healthy individuals. This CDR3 region has 16 residues. The germline CDR1 and CDR2 sequences are ENHRY and SYGVKD. V shed 3 bases and J shed 0 bases, with 12 bases lying between them. TCRdb itself ran the 5' RACE reads through MiXCR, one entry per CDR3 protein. The table includes roughly 87,000 distinct CDR3 sequences, approximately 15% detected once. The rearrangement links TRBV10-3 to TRBJ2-1; D is undetermined. This receptor was identified in a human donor in good health. The CDR3 nucleotides read TGTGCCATCAGTGACTCCAGACCGAGCTCCTACAATGAGCAGTTCTTC. Translating gives CAISDSRPSSYNEQFF.